These T cell receptor beta chains were read from a single sample in a study of CD8 T cells in ankylosing spondylitis. One entry per CDR3 protein results from TCRdb running MiXCR on the 5' RACE reads. This table holds roughly 440,000 distinct CDR3 sequences, roughly 15% found once. The specimen was blood, either unsorted or a sorted T cell fraction (not recorded which). All receptors derive from a male donor with ankylosing spondylitis. The CDR3 runs from the conserved cysteine through the conserved F or W. The order of the fields is V gene, J gene, D gene, clone size, CDR3 DNA, CDR3 protein. A D gene is named only where the DNA matches it firmly. A clone size is listed for some rows: how often the clone was seen (once, few, many), or a class if it is expanded.

>TRBV4-1|TRBJ1-4|TRBD1|-
TGCGCCAGCAGCCAACAGGCAGGGGGTGAAAAACTGTTTTTT
CASSQQAGGEKLFF
>TRBV5-1|TRBJ1-1|-|many
TGCGCCAGCAGCGAGGTCCTGAACACTGAAGCTTTCTTT
CASSEVLNTEAFF
>TRBV12-3/TRBV12-4|TRBJ2-6|TRBD1|many
TGTGCCAGCAGCCCCCCGGACAGGGTCTTTGGGGCCAACGTCCTGACTTTC
CASSPPDRVFGANVLTF
>TRBV5-1|TRBJ1-1|-|many
TGCGCCAGCAGCCCCCGAGCCGGACAGACTGAAGCTTTCTTT
CASSPRAGQTEAFF
>TRBV9|TRBJ2-1|-|-
TGTGCCAGCAGCGCCGACTCCGCGCTCTCCTACAATGAGCAGTTCTTC
CASSADSALSYNEQFF
>TRBV12-3/TRBV12-4|TRBJ1-5|TRBD1|many
TGTGCCAGCAATAAGGACAGGGGGGGATTTTATAGCAATCAGCCCCAGCATTTT
CASNKDRGGFYSNQPQHF
>TRBV20-1|TRBJ1-6|TRBD1|many
TGCAGTGCTCGACAGGGGAATAACCATAATTCACCCCTCCACTTT
CSARQGNNHNSPLHF
>TRBV6-2/TRBV6-3|TRBJ2-1|TRBD2|-
TGTGCCAGCAGATGGACTAGCGGGAGTGTTAATGAGCAGTTCTTC
CASRWTSGSVNEQFF
>TRBV7-9|TRBJ1-1|-|-
TGTGCCAGCAGCCCCAGCGGGGCGGGCACTGAAGCTTTCTTT
CASSPSGAGTEAFF
>TRBV12-3/TRBV12-4|TRBJ2-5|-|many
TGCGCCAGCAGCTTGGAAGAGACCCAGTACTTC
CASSLEETQYF
>TRBV12-3/TRBV12-4|TRBJ2-1|-|-
TGTGCCAGCAACCTCGAAGAAGAGCAGTTCTTC
CASNLEEEQFF
>TRBV20-1|TRBJ2-2|TRBD2|-
TGCAGTGCTAGAGATCGGCTAGCGGGGGACGCCGGGGAGCTGTTTTTT
CSARDRLAGDAGELFF
>TRBV12-3/TRBV12-4|TRBJ2-1|TRBD2|many
TGTGCCAGCAGTCGCGGGAGCTACAATGAGCAGTTCTTC
CASSRGSYNEQFF
>TRBV28|TRBJ1-1|-|-
TGTGCCAGCACAGGGGCGATTGAAGCTTTCTTT
CASTGAIEAFF
>TRBV9|TRBJ1-2|-|-
TGTGCCAGCAGCGTAGGTAGGGGCTATGGCTACACCTTC
CASSVGRGYGYTF
>TRBV4-1|TRBJ2-1|-|few
TGCGCCAGCAGCCAAGTTTTTGACGGAGCCTACAATGAGCAGTTCTTC
CASSQVFDGAYNEQFF
>TRBV3-1|TRBJ2-2|-|-
TGTGCCAGCAGCCTCGCCGCTGAGGGGGAGCTGTTTTTT
CASSLAAEGELFF
>TRBV9|TRBJ2-2|-|-
TGTGCCAGCAGCCCTGGGGCATTCCCGAACACCGGGGAGCTGTTTTTT
CASSPGAFPNTGELFF
>TRBV27|TRBJ1-1|TRBD1|-
TGTGCCAGCAGTTTAAGTGGGACAGGGGGAAGGAGGGCTGAAGCTTTCTTT
CASSLSGTGGRRAEAFF
>TRBV28|TRBJ2-3|TRBD2|few
TGTGCCAGCAGTCCACACGTCCTAGCGGGAAGCACAGATACGCAGTATTTT
CASSPHVLAGSTDTQYF
>TRBV15|TRBJ2-7|TRBD1|few
TGTGCCACCAGCAGAAATACAGGGGACGAGCAGTACTTC
CATSRNTGDEQYF
>TRBV12-3/TRBV12-4|TRBJ1-5|-|few
TGTGCCAGCAGTTCCAAGACAGGTAGGAATCAGCCCCAGCATTTT
CASSSKTGRNQPQHF
>TRBV6-2/TRBV6-3|TRBJ1-2|-|-
TGTGCCAGCAGCCGTCCACCTACAGGGAAGACAAATGGCTACACCTTC
CASSRPPTGKTNGYTF
>TRBV24-1|TRBJ2-2|-|-
TGTGCCACCAGTGACCCAACTAGCCTCACCGGGGAGCTGTTTTTT
CATSDPTSLTGELFF
>TRBV29-1|TRBJ2-3|-|few
TGCAGCGTTGATGGAGGCGGCCTCGGAGAGGCGCAGTATTTT
CSVDGGGLGEAQYF
>TRBV6-2/TRBV6-3|TRBJ1-5|TRBD1|-
TGTGCCAGCAAACCTTCCGGGACAGGGGACAATCAGCCCCAGCATTTT
CASKPSGTGDNQPQHF
>TRBV25-1|TRBJ1-1|TRBD1|-
TGTGCATCAAGACAGGGTCCGAGGGGCACTGTAGCTTTCTTT
CASRQGPRGTVAFF
>TRBV12-3/TRBV12-4|TRBJ2-7|-|many
TGTGCCAGCACCCGAGACAAGCCTCCGTGGGAGCAGTACTTC
CASTRDKPPWEQYF
>TRBV7-9|TRBJ1-6|-|few
TGTGCCAGCAGCTCCCAGGGAGAGAATTCACCCCTCCACTTT
CASSSQGENSPLHF
>TRBV28|TRBJ2-7|TRBD2|few
TGTGCCAGCAGTTTATGGGGACTAGCGGGGGGCTACGAGCAGTACTTC
CASSLWGLAGGYEQYF
>TRBV7-2|TRBJ2-7|-|few
TGTGCCAGCAGCTTAGCGGTGGCTAGCTACGAGCAGTACTTC
CASSLAVASYEQYF
>TRBV6-2/TRBV6-3|TRBJ2-7|-|many
TGTGCCAGCAGTTACTCGAAACCACCGGCGATGTACGAGCAGTACTTC
CASSYSKPPAMYEQYF
>TRBV9|TRBJ2-6|TRBD1|-
TGTGCCAGCAGCGACCGACAGGGGGGTTTGGGTTGGGCCAACGTCCTGACTTTC
CASSDRQGGLGWANVLTF
>TRBV5-1|TRBJ2-3|TRBD2|-
TGCGCCAGCAGGGGGCCGGCGGGAGTGAGCACAGATACGCAGTATTTT
CASRGPAGVSTDTQYF
>TRBV7-2|TRBJ2-7|-|many
TGTGCCAGCAGCCCGCGACAAGGAGAGCAGTACTTC
CASSPRQGEQYF
>TRBV20-1|TRBJ2-3|-|few
TGCAGTGCTAGCAGGGTTCTGATCGGGGCAGATACGCAGTATTTT
CSASRVLIGADTQYF
>TRBV18|TRBJ2-7|-|-
TGTGCCAGCTCACCATCGGCAGGGAGCTCCTACGAGCAGTACTTC
CASSPSAGSSYEQYF
>TRBV28|TRBJ1-5|TRBD1|few
TGTGCCAACTCGCGATCCAAGGGGGCCCAGCCCCAGCATTTT
CANSRSKGAQPQHF
>TRBV12-3/TRBV12-4|TRBJ2-2|TRBD1|few
TGTGCCAGCAAATCAGGGACAGGGGGGAACACCGGGGAGCTGTTTTTT
CASKSGTGGNTGELFF
>TRBV7-9|TRBJ2-1|-|many
TGTGCCAGCAGCCCTGGGAGCTCCTACAATGAGCAGTTCTTC
CASSPGSSYNEQFF
>TRBV28|TRBJ1-2|-|many
TGTGCCAGCAGTTTAAACCGCGGCTATGGCTACACCTTC
CASSLNRGYGYTF
>TRBV7-7|TRBJ2-5|-|-
TGTGCTAGCAGCTTGATCCACCAAGAGACCCAGTACTTC
CASSLIHQETQYF
>TRBV5-1|TRBJ1-6|-|few
TGCGCCAGCAGCTTGGAGGGCAAGGGAAATTCACCCCTCCACTTT
CASSLEGKGNSPLHF
>TRBV20-1|TRBJ2-7|-|-
TGCAGTGCTAGAGTAGGGGGACCCTACGAGCAGTACTTC
CSARVGGPYEQYF
>TRBV12-3/TRBV12-4|TRBJ2-2|TRBD1|few
TGTGCCAGCACCCAGGGACAGGGGGCCACCGGGGAGCTGTTTTTT
CASTQGQGATGELFF
>TRBV28|TRBJ2-4|TRBD1|few
TGTGCCAGCGAGGGGACAGGAGAAGGCAAAAACATTCAGTACTTC
CASEGTGEGKNIQYF
>TRBV20-1|TRBJ1-1|-|-
TGCAGTGCTAGCTCCGGGACCCGGGGAGGTGAAGCTTTCTTT
CSASSGTRGGEAFF
>TRBV5-1|TRBJ2-7|TRBD1|many
TGCGCCACCAGAACCGGACAGGGCAAGACCTACGAGCAGTACTTC
CATRTGQGKTYEQYF
>TRBV7-6|TRBJ2-7|TRBD1|few
TGTGCCAGCAGCATTACTGGGACAGGGTTCCACGAGCAGTACTTC
CASSITGTGFHEQYF
>TRBV5-5|TRBJ2-3|-|few
TGTGCCAGCAGCCCCCGGGACAACACAGATACGCAGTATTTT
CASSPRDNTDTQYF
>TRBV4-2|TRBJ2-2|TRBD2|-
TGTGCCAGCAGCCACGGGACTAGCGGTAACACCGGGGAGCTGTTTTTT
CASSHGTSGNTGELFF